This is a list of T cell receptor beta chains from one sample in a study of blood T cell repertoires in COVID-19. Clones were sequenced by immunoSEQ multiplex PCR, and TCRdb holds only the in-frame ones, with some missing. The sample holds hundreds of thousands of clones; about nine tenths are singletons and the top ten take 8.9%. Sequenced material: PBMCs or T cells enriched from blood (not recorded which). The receptors were gathered from a woman aged 18-29 years who had recovered from COVID-19. Both conserved end residues are part of each CDR3. A D gene is named only where the DNA matches it firmly. Some rows mark clone size as missing; the rest say once, few, many or name a class of expanded clone.

>TRBV6-2/TRBV6-3|TRBD2|.|TRBJ2-3
TGTGCCAGCAGTTACTCGGTCAATAGGACTAGCGGGAGGGCAGATACGCAGTATTTT
CASSYSVNRTSGRADTQYF
>TRBV19|.|.|TRBJ2-7
TGTGCCAGTAGTATTCAGGACTCCTCCTACGAGCAGTACTTC
CASSIQDSSYEQYF
>TRBV7-2|.|.|TRBJ1-6
TGTGCCAGCAGCCTAAATCCCCGGTCGGATTCACCCCTCCACTTT
CASSLNPRSDSPLHF
>TRBV7-3|TRBD2|.|TRBJ2-2
TGTGCCAGCAGCCTTTCGTCCCGGAGGGGCGGGAGGGCCGCCGGGGAGCTGTTTTTT
CASSLSSRRGGRAAGELFF
>TRBV7-2|.|.|TRBJ1-2
TGTGCCAGCAGCGAGGGCAGGGGCAACTATGGCTACACCTTC
CASSEGRGNYGYTF
>TRBV14|.|.|TRBJ2-1
TGTGCCAGCAGCCATCTGGCGGAGGGGCAGTTCTTC
CASSHLAEGQFF
>TRBV6-5|.|.|TRBJ1-1
TGTGCCAGCAGCCGACGGGGAGGGACTGAAGCTTTCTTT
CASSRRGGTEAFF
>TRBV3-1/TRBV3-2|TRBD1|.|TRBJ1-1
TGTGCCAGCGCCCGACAGGGAGACACTGAAGCTTTCTTT
CASARQGDTEAFF
>TRBV10-3|TRBD2|.|TRBJ2-4
TGTGCCATCGGGAGGGAGCCTGAGGACATTCAGTACTTC
CAIGREPEDIQYF
>TRBV7-2|TRBD2|.|TRBJ2-5
TGTGCCAGCAGCCCAGGGACTAGCGGGGGTGTTTCGGAGACCCAGTACTTC
CASSPGTSGGVSETQYF
>TRBV13|TRBD2|.|TRBJ2-1
TGTGCCAGCAGCCCCCTACGGGAGGGATACAATGAGCAGTTCTTC
CASSPLREGYNEQFF
>TRBV5-1|TRBD1|.|TRBJ1-2
TGCGCCAGCAGCTCGGGGGACAGGGAAGTATCTCTGGGCACCTTC
CASSSGDREVSLGTF
>TRBV10-3|.|.|TRBJ2-3
TGTGCCATCAGTGAGTCTTCGTACAGCAGCACAGATACGCAGTATTTT
CAISESSYSSTDTQYF
>TRBV9|TRBD1|.|TRBJ1-3
TGTGCCAGCAGCATAGTACAGGGGGGCTCTGGAAACACCATATATTTT
CASSIVQGGSGNTIYF
>TRBV9|.|.|TRBJ2-3
TGTGCCAGCAGCGTAGCAGGGTTCGAGGCGGCTCTCACAGATACGCAGTATTTT
CASSVAGFEAALTDTQYF
>TRBV13|TRBD1|.|TRBJ1-2
TGTGCCAGCAGCTTCACTGGGACAGGGGGTCGTGGCTACACCTTC
CASSFTGTGGRGYTF
>TRBV5-6|.|.|TRBJ1-5
TGTGCCAGCAGCTATGGACAACGTTATCAGCCCCAGCATTTT
CASSYGQRYQPQHF
>TRBV7-2|TRBD2|.|TRBJ2-3
TGTGCCAGCAGGTTATTCGGGACTAGCGGCACAGATACGCAGTATTTT
CASRLFGTSGTDTQYF
>TRBV7-9|.|.|TRBJ2-3
TGTGCCAGCAGCTTAGCGGTCCAGACAAACACAGATACGCAGTATTTT
CASSLAVQTNTDTQYF
>TRBV7-9|.|.|TRBJ1-5
TGTGCCACCCAGGGGTCCAATCAGCCCCAGCATTTT
CATQGSNQPQHF
>TRBV18|TRBD2|.|TRBJ2-2
TGTGCCAGCTCACTGACTAGCGGGCGCAACACCGGGGAGCTGTTTTTT
CASSLTSGRNTGELFF
>TRBV18|.|.|TRBJ2-7
TGTGCCAGCTCACCGCGCAACTACGAGCAGTACTTC
CASSPRNYEQYF
>TRBV7-3|TRBD1|.|TRBJ2-2
TGTGCCAGCAGCGACAGGGTTACGGGGGAGCTGTTTTTT
CASSDRVTGELFF
>TRBV5-1|.|.|TRBJ2-7
TGCGCCAGCAGCTCGTTGGGACACGGGACGGGACACTACGAGCAGTACTTC
CASSSLGHGTGHYEQYF
>TRBV7-2|.|.|TRBJ2-1
TGTGCCAGCAGCCCCCAATGGGGCGACAATGAGCAGTTCTTC
CASSPQWGDNEQFF
>TRBV5-6|.|.|TRBJ2-1
TGTGCCAGCAGCTTGGTAACGACAGGTACTAAGTTCTTC
CASSLVTTGTKFF
>TRBV19|TRBD1|.|TRBJ2-1
TGTGCCAGTAGTAGCGGACAGGGGAACAATGAGCAGTTCTTC
CASSSGQGNNEQFF
>TRBV27|.|.|TRBJ2-3
TGTGCCAGCAGGCCGCGGGATAGTACGACAGATACGCAGTATTTT
CASRPRDSTTDTQYF
>TRBV11-2|TRBD2|.|TRBJ2-1
TGTGCCAGCAGCTCTTTGGGTAGCGGGGAGCAGTTCTTC
CASSSLGSGEQFF
>TRBV7-9|.|once|TRBJ1-2
TGTGCCAGCAGCTTTGGGTTGGCCAGGGGCGGTTATGGCTACACCTTC
CASSFGLARGGYGYTF
>TRBV28|TRBD2|.|TRBJ2-3
TGTGCCAGCAGTTCACTCTCTGGGCGGGGGGTCACAGATACGCAGTATTTT
CASSSLSGRGVTDTQYF
>TRBV4-2|.|.|TRBJ2-7
TGTGCCAGCAGCCAAGTTTACGGCTACGAGCAGTACTTC
CASSQVYGYEQYF
>TRBV5-1|.|.|TRBJ1-1
TGCGCCAGCAGACAGCAACTTATGAACACTGAAGCTTTCTTT
CASRQQLMNTEAFF
>TRBV5-1|.|.|TRBJ1-4
TGCGCCAGCAGCTTGTCCCCAGGACAAAATGAAAAACTGTTTTTT
CASSLSPGQNEKLFF
>TRBV4-1|TRBD2|.|TRBJ2-7
TGCGCCAGCAGCCAGGAAGCGGGAACCTACGAGCAGTACTTC
CASSQEAGTYEQYF
>TRBV6-9|TRBD1|.|TRBJ1-2
TGTGCCAGCAGTCTTGAGGGACAGGGTGGTGATGGCTACACCTTC
CASSLEGQGGDGYTF
>TRBV27|TRBD1|.|TRBJ1-2
TGTGCCAGCAGTTTGCAGGGGGCGCGATCTGGCTACACCTTC
CASSLQGARSGYTF
>TRBV18|TRBD1|.|TRBJ1-1
TGTGCCAGCTCACCACAGGGACAGGGAAACACTGAAGCTTTCTTT
CASSPQGQGNTEAFF
>TRBV7-6|.|.|TRBJ2-2
TGTGCCAGCTTTCCACTAGCAGCGAACACCGGGGAGCTGTTTTTT
CASFPLAANTGELFF
>TRBV6-5|TRBD1|.|TRBJ2-7
TGTGCCAGCGGGGACAGCTCCTACGAGCAGTACTTC
CASGDSSYEQYF
>TRBV6-2/TRBV6-3|TRBD2|.|TRBJ2-5
TGTGCCAGCAGTTCCTACCCAAGCGGGAGGATGGGCCTTCAAGAGACCCAGTACTTC
CASSSYPSGRMGLQETQYF
>TRBV9|TRBD2|.|TRBJ2-5
TGTGCCAGCACAAGGGCGGGGGGAAAAGAGACCCAGTACTTC
CASTRAGGKETQYF
>TRBV28|TRBD2|.|TRBJ2-7
TGTGCCAGCAGTTCACTAGCGGGAGGGGGGGCCTACGAGCAGTACTTC
CASSSLAGGGAYEQYF
>TRBV5-6|.|.|TRBJ2-2
TGTGCCAGCAGCTTGGGGAGCGCCGGGAACACCGGGGAGCTGTTTTTT
CASSLGSAGNTGELFF
>TRBV7-9|TRBD1|.|TRBJ1-2
TGTGCCAGCAGTCGACAGGGACACTATGGCTACACCTTC
CASSRQGHYGYTF
>TRBV6-2/TRBV6-3|.|.|TRBJ2-3
TGTGCCAGCAGTTACAGCGGCACCACAGATACGCAGTATTTT
CASSYSGTTDTQYF
>TRBV11-3|TRBD1|.|TRBJ1-1
TGTGCCAGCAGCTTGGGACAGGCGAACACTGAAGCTTTCTTT
CASSLGQANTEAFF
>TRBV5-1|.|.|TRBJ2-5
TGCGCCAGCAGCTTGGTGGGGACACCCCAAGAGACCCAGTACTTC
CASSLVGTPQETQYF
>TRBV11-2|TRBD2|.|TRBJ2-1
TGTGCCAGCAGCTTAGGCGGGGGACGCTACAATGAGCAGTTCTTC
CASSLGGGRYNEQFF
>TRBV7-9|.|few|TRBJ1-2
TGTGCCAGCAGCTCGTTACTGGAAGGACAGCTTAACTATGGCTACACCTTC
CASSSLLEGQLNYGYTF
>TRBV5-8|TRBD1|.|TRBJ2-7
TGTGCCAGCAGCTTCGACCACTACAGGGGCTACGAGCAGTACTTC
CASSFDHYRGYEQYF
>TRBV7-9|.|.|TRBJ2-3
TGTGCCAGCAGCTCCACCTCGGGACACCGCACAGATACGCAGTATTTT
CASSSTSGHRTDTQYF
>TRBV7-2|TRBD1|.|TRBJ1-2
TGTGCCAGCAGATTACGGACAGGGCCCTATGGCTACACCTTC
CASRLRTGPYGYTF
>TRBV7-2|.|.|TRBJ1-2
TGTGCCAGCAGCTTAGGGCCCACAGGGTACTATGGCTACACCTTC
CASSLGPTGYYGYTF
>TRBV5-1|.|.|TRBJ2-1
TGCGCCAGCAGCTTGTACAGTAGCTCCTACAATGAGCAGTTCTTC
CASSLYSSSYNEQFF
>TRBV6-5|TRBD1|.|TRBJ2-4
TGTGCCAGCACTCTCTGGACAGGGATGGACATTCAGTACTTC
CASTLWTGMDIQYF
>TRBV28|.|.|TRBJ1-1
TGTGCCAGCAGTTTAGGGCAGGGGACGACTGAAGCTTTCTTT
CASSLGQGTTEAFF
>TRBV29-1|TRBD1|.|TRBJ2-3
TGCAGCGTTGAAGGAACGAACAGGGGTAGCACAGATACGCAGTATTTT
CSVEGTNRGSTDTQYF
>TRBV6-2/TRBV6-3|.|.|TRBJ1-2
TGTGCCAGCAGTTACGACAGAAGCCACTATGGCTACACCTTC
CASSYDRSHYGYTF